These T cell receptor beta chains were read from a single sample in a study of blood T cell repertoires in COVID-19. Using immunoSEQ multiplex PCR, the repertoire was profiled, and TCRdb retains in-frame clones only, with some absent. Of about 140,000 clones listed, around three quarters were seen once; the top ten hold less than 5.5%. Sequencing used peripheral blood. The receptors shown here come from a man aged 60 to 75 with acute or convalescent COVID-19. The CDR3 runs from the conserved cysteine through the conserved F or W. A D gene is named only where the DNA matches it firmly. Some rows have no size entry. The others give once, few or many, or a class for an expanded clone.

>TRBD2|many|16|TRBV6-1|TRBJ2-2
CASSVLAGANTGELFF
TGTGCCAGCAGTGTACTAGCGGGAGCTAACACCGGGGAGCTGTTTTTT
>TRBD2|-|15|TRBV28|TRBJ2-1
CASTPLAGEGNEQFF
TGTGCCAGCACCCCTCTAGCGGGAGAGGGCAATGAGCAGTTCTTC
>-|-|14|TRBV11-3|TRBJ2-7
CASSLGPFERKQYF
TGTGCCAGCAGCTTAGGCCCTTTCGAGAGGAAGCAGTACTTC
>TRBD1|-|14|TRBV5-5|TRBJ1-2
CASSDGQGNYGYTF
TGTGCCAGCAGCGACGGACAGGGGAACTATGGCTACACCTTC
>TRBD1|-|14|TRBV27|TRBJ1-2
CASSPWTGVYGYTF
TGTGCCAGCAGTCCCTGGACAGGGGTTTATGGCTACACCTTC
>-|-|14|TRBV6-5|TRBJ2-1
CASSYSGYYNEQFF
TGTGCCAGCAGTTACTCGGGCTACTACAATGAGCAGTTCTTC
>TRBD2|-|16|TRBV5-1|TRBJ2-3
CASSLDLAGGTDTQYF
TGCGCCAGCAGCTTGGATCTAGCGGGAGGCACAGATACGCAGTATTTT
>-|-|13|TRBV19|TRBJ2-5
CASSGGLQETQYF
TGTGCCAGTAGTGGGGGACTTCAAGAGACCCAGTACTTC
>TRBD1|few|16|TRBV27|TRBJ1-4
CASSSGQGAISEKLFF
TGTGCCAGCAGTTCAGGACAGGGGGCGATCTCCGAAAAACTGTTTTTT
>TRBD2|few|15|TRBV4-2|TRBJ2-1
CASSLSTSVYNEQFF
TGTGCCAGCAGCCTCTCGACTAGCGTATACAATGAGCAGTTCTTC
>TRBD1|-|14|TRBV28|TRBJ1-2
CASSYRTGDYGYTF
TGTGCCAGCAGTTACCGGACAGGGGACTATGGCTACACCTTC
>TRBD2|-|17|TRBV24-1|TRBJ2-3
CATSEWTSGDYTDTQYF
TGTGCCACCAGTGAGTGGACTAGCGGAGATTACACAGATACGCAGTATTTT
>-|once|15|TRBV10-3|TRBJ1-5
CAISEGVEANQPQHF
TGTGCCATCAGTGAGGGGGTGGAGGCTAATCAGCCCCAGCATTTT
>TRBD2|-|20|TRBV5-1|TRBJ2-1
CASSFAGISASGVGYNEQFF
TGCGCCAGCAGCTTCGCAGGGATTTCAGCTAGCGGGGTCGGCTACAATGAGCAGTTCTTC
>-|-|14|TRBV6-5|TRBJ1-1
CASRQAAEYTEAFF
TGTGCCAGCAGACAGGCAGCTGAGTACACTGAAGCTTTCTTT
>TRBD1|once|14|TRBV7-2|TRBJ1-5
CASRGTDSNQPQHF
TGTGCCAGCAGGGGGACAGATAGCAATCAGCCCCAGCATTTT
>TRBD2|few|14|TRBV11-3|TRBJ2-7
CASSLGLAGAEQYF
TGTGCCAGCAGCTTAGGCCTAGCGGGAGCCGAGCAGTACTTC
>TRBD2|-|17|TRBV10-1|TRBJ2-7
CASSEISLAGTPYEQYF
TGCGCCAGCAGTGAGATTTCGCTAGCGGGAACCCCCTACGAGCAGTACTTC
>-|-|16|TRBV19|TRBJ2-6
CASSPLRGSGANVLTF
TGTGCCAGTAGCCCTTTACGGGGCTCTGGGGCCAACGTCCTGACTTTC
>-|-|17|TRBV2|TRBJ2-1
CASRAGAAGHSYNEQFF
TGTGCCAGCAGGGCAGGGGCGGCCGGGCACTCCTACAATGAGCAGTTCTTC
>TRBD1|-|13|TRBV10-3|TRBJ2-5
CAIRTGEWETQYF
TGTGCCATCAGAACAGGGGAGTGGGAGACCCAGTACTTC
>-|-|16|TRBV2|TRBJ1-4
CASLLTSLIETEKLFF
TGTGCCAGCCTCCTGACATCCCTAATCGAGACCGAAAAACTGTTTTTT
>-|-|15|TRBV19|TRBJ2-7
CASSLFPRGTYEQYF
TGTGCCAGTAGTTTATTTCCCAGGGGCACCTACGAGCAGTACTTC
>TRBD2|-|15|TRBV2|TRBJ2-1
CASSGTGTSHNEQFF
TGTGCCAGCAGTGGGACCGGGACTAGTCATAATGAGCAGTTCTTC
>-|-|12|TRBV7-3|TRBJ1-1
CASSLDSGKAFF
TGTGCCAGCAGCTTAGATTCCGGGAAAGCTTTCTTT
>TRBD1|-|16|TRBV6-1|TRBJ1-3
CASSGGGQSSGNTIYF
TGTGCCAGCAGTGGAGGGGGACAGAGCTCTGGAAACACCATATATTTT
>-|-|13|TRBV7-3|TRBJ2-6
CASSPGGANVLTF
TGTGCCAGCAGCCCGGGTGGGGCCAACGTCCTGACTTTC
>-|-|10|TRBV29-1|TRBJ2-5
CSVVRETQYF
TGCAGCGTTGTGCGGGAGACCCAGTACTTC
>TRBD2|-|14|TRBV3-1/TRBV3-2|TRBJ2-1
CASSSQGLNNEQFF
TGTGCCAGCAGCTCTCAGGGACTAAACAATGAGCAGTTCTTC
>-|-|12|TRBV11-2|TRBJ2-1
CASSDIAVEQFF
TGTGCCAGCAGCGATATAGCGGTTGAGCAGTTCTTC
>-|-|15|TRBV5-1|TRBJ2-2
CASSPTGERSGELFF
TGCGCCAGCAGCCCGACAGGTGAAAGATCCGGGGAGCTGTTTTTT
>TRBD1|few|16|TRBV29-1|TRBJ2-2
CSAAGTGISNTGELFF
TGCAGCGCCGCCGGGACAGGGATTTCGAACACCGGGGAGCTGTTTTTT
>TRBD1|few|17|TRBV4-1|TRBJ2-1
CASSQGGGGGAYNEQFF
TGCGCCAGCAGCCAAGGAGGGGGCGGCGGAGCTTACAATGAGCAGTTCTTC
>-|once|15|TRBV24-1|TRBJ2-3
CATSDGSSATDTQYF
TGTGCCACCAGTGATGGGAGTAGCGCCACAGATACGCAGTATTTT
>-|-|12|TRBV5-1|TRBJ1-2
CASSLGSYGYTF
TGCGCCAGCAGCCTAGGTTCCTATGGCTACACCTTC
>TRBD1|-|16|TRBV15|TRBJ2-1
CATSRDQGGGYNEQFF
TGTGCCACCAGCAGAGATCAAGGGGGCGGGTACAATGAGCAGTTCTTC
>TRBD2|-|16|TRBV29-1|TRBJ2-7
CSVDDWREGGGRLQYF
TGCAGCGTTGATGATTGGCGCGAGGGGGGCGGGAGGTTGCAGTACTTC
>-|-|16|TRBV5-5|TRBJ1-4
CASSSKWRQKNEKLFF
TGTGCCAGCAGCTCAAAATGGAGACAGAAGAATGAAAAACTGTTTTTT
>-|-|15|TRBV7-9|TRBJ2-1
CASSPRLGSYNEQFF
TGTGCCAGCAGCCCCAGACTAGGATCCTACAATGAGCAGTTCTTC
>TRBD2|-|14|TRBV11-1|TRBJ2-4
CASSSGLAGNIQYF
TGTGCCAGCAGCTCTGGACTAGCGGGGAACATTCAGTACTTC
>-|-|16|TRBV28|TRBJ2-6
CASSHKGGSGANVLTF
TGTGCCAGCAGTCACAAAGGGGGCTCTGGGGCCAACGTCCTGACTTTC
>-|-|12|TRBV30|TRBJ1-3
CAWISTGNTIYF
TGTGCCTGGATATCTACTGGAAACACCATATATTTT
>TRBD1|-|14|TRBV4-1|TRBJ1-2
CASSPGQGASGYTF
TGCGCCAGCAGCCCCGGACAGGGGGCGTCCGGCTACACCTTC
>-|once|15|TRBV9|TRBJ2-5
CASSVEGRGQETQYF
TGTGCCAGCAGCGTAGAAGGGCGGGGCCAAGAGACCCAGTACTTC
>TRBD2|-|17|TRBV27|TRBJ2-3
CASSRGVLAGSEDTQYF
TGTGCCAGCAGTCGAGGGGTACTAGCGGGATCCGAAGATACGCAGTATTTT